The 24 T cell receptor beta chains listed next were all sequenced from one sample in a study of blood T cell repertoires in COVID-19. Assay used: immunoSEQ multiplex PCR; TCRdb lists only in-frame clones, some missing. The sample holds 150,000 or so clones; roughly 84% are singletons and the top ten take about 7.8%. The sample was peripheral blood. The receptors shown here come from a woman aged 50 to 60 in a cohort sampled during active or convalescent COVID-19.

This clone was observed a few times. The chain carries TRBV30 and TRBJ1-1; a possible D gene is TRBD1 (5 bases). The V end lost 3 bases, the J end lost 4 bases, and 18 bases lay between the germline ends. Germline CDR1 and CDR2: GTSNPN and SVGIG (reference sequence). There are 15 residues in the CDR3. The CDR3 nucleotides are TGTGCCTGGAGCGGAACTCGGACAAGGAGCACTGAAGCTTTCTTT. As protein: CAWSGTRTRSTEAFF.

The chain has TRBV9 and TRBJ1-2, with 9 bases fitting TRBD1. V shed 3 bases and J 4 bases; nucleotides not matched to a gene: 7. Germline assignment: CDR1 SGDLS and CDR2 YYNGEE. The CDR3 extends over 15 amino acids. The CDR3 nucleotides are TGTGCCAGCAGCGCCGGACAGGGGCTGGGCTATGGCTACACCTTC. It yields the protein CASSAGQGLGYGYTF.

The rearrangement links TRBV4-1 to TRBJ1-2; TRBD1 is a possible D gene (6 bases). The CDR3 is 15 amino acids. Per germline, CDR1 MGHRA and CDR2 YSYEKL. V was trimmed by 0 bases and J by 3 bases, leaving 11 bases between them. CDR3 residues: CASSQDPQGYYGYTF. The CDR3 bases are TGCGCCAGCAGCCAAGACCCACAGGGCTACTATGGCTACACCTTC.

This chain uses TRBV20-1 with TRBJ1-6, with 7 bases fitting TRBD1. In germline, CDR1 is DFQATT, CDR2 SNEGSKA (reference sequence). The CDR3 has 15 residues. Germline trimming cut 3 bases from V and 4 bases from J; bases unmatched to any gene: 6. The CDR3 nucleotides are TGCAGTGCTAGTCAGGACAGGCGTTATAATTCACCCCTCCACTTT. This translates into CSASQDRRYNSPLHF.

The chain joins TRBV19 to TRBJ1-2, with D possibly being TRBD1 (5 bases). The CDR3 extends over 14 amino acids. CDR1 and CDR2 from the germline V gene are LNHDA and SQIVND (reference sequence). V lost 7 bases and J lost 3, with 15 bases in between. The CDR3 coding sequence is TGTGCCAGTACCCCGACAGCGTGGGACTATGGCTACACCTTC. Its protein is CASTPTAWDYGYTF.

The genes are TRBV19 and TRBJ1-2; weak D call: TRBD1 (6 bases). The CDR3 is 13 residues long. The V gene lost 8 bases and the J gene lost 4 bases, with 14 bases spanning the gap. Germline CDR1 reads LNHDA; CDR2 reads SQIVND (reference sequence). CDR3 bases: TGTGCCAGTTGGGGGACAACCGTCTATGGCTACACCTTC. Residues: CASWGTTVYGYTF.

This sequence joins TRBV4-1 and TRBJ1-2, with 11 bases matching TRBD1. In germline, CDR1 is MGHRA, CDR2 YSYEKL. V was pared by 4 bases and J by 2 bases, with 3 bases of the junction left unmatched. CDR3 length: 15 amino acids. The chain's CDR3 is CASSPGDRGNYGYTF. CDR3 nucleotide sequence: TGCGCCAGCAGCCCCGGGGACAGGGGGAACTATGGCTACACCTTC.

The chain links TRBV7-6 to TRBJ2-1; possibly TRBD1 for D (6 bases). The CDR3 covers 13 residues. Germline V gives CDR1 SGHVS, CDR2 FNYEAQ. Trimming stripped 4 bases from V and 6 bases from J, with 10 bases between. The CDR3, as DNA: TGTGCCAGCAGCTCAGGGGTGCGCAATGAGCAGTTCTTC. Translation gives CASSSGVRNEQFF.

This clone was detected a few times. Its ends do not fully match the called genes, so a read error is possible. The rearrangement uses TRBV24-1 and TRBJ2-1; D is perhaps TRBD1 (6 bases). Germline V gives CDR1 KGHDR, CDR2 SFDVKD. The CDR3 has 14 residues. CDR3 amino acids: CATGDRDTYNEQFF. For the CDR3, the DNA is TGTGCCACCGGTGACCGGGACACCTACAATGAGCAGTTCTTC.

The chain uses TRBV2 and TRBJ1-4; possible D gene TRBD1, 5 bases. The V gene lost 7 bases and the J gene lost 7 bases, with 19 bases spanning the gap. The CDR3 spans 15 residues. Germline V gene sequence: CDR1 SNHLY, CDR2 FYNNEI. The CDR3 DNA is TGTGCCAGCATCCAGGAGGGCAGGGTTGGTGAAAAACTGTTTTTT. It encodes CASIQEGRVGEKLFF.

The rearrangement uses TRBV5-8 and TRBJ1-2; D is ambiguous. The V gene's germline CDR1 is SGHTS and CDR2 YDEGEE. The CDR3 extends over 14 amino acids. V lost 4 bases, J lost 1 base, and 11 bases lay in between. In DNA, the CDR3 is TGTGCCAGCAGCCCAGCGGGAGATAACTATGGCTACACCTTC. Its translation is CASSPAGDNYGYTF.

This rearrangement joins TRBV6-4 to TRBJ2-3; 12 nucleotides align to TRBD1. V was pared by 2 bases and J by 4 bases, with 1 base of the junction left unmatched. Germline lookup yields CDR1 MRHNA and CDR2 SNTAGT. The CDR3 spans 15 residues. CDR3 nucleotides: TGTGCCAGCAGTGACGGGACAGGGGGCGCAGATACGCAGTATTTT. As protein: CASSDGTGGADTQYF.

The V and J genes are TRBV19 and TRBJ2-5, with 10 bases aligning to TRBD2. The trim removed 5 bases at V and 2 bases at J, leaving 5 bases unmatched. The CDR3 length is 15 residues. Germline V gene sequence: CDR1 LNHDA, CDR2 SQIVND (reference sequence). CDR3 sequence reads: CASSSLAGAQETQYF. CDR3 bases: TGTGCCAGTAGTTCTCTAGCGGGGGCACAAGAGACCCAGTACTTC.

The chain combines TRBV6-5 with TRBJ2-6; TRBD1 agrees at 8 bases. From germline, CDR1 is MNHEY and CDR2 SVGAGI. The V gene end was trimmed by 6 bases and the J gene end by 2 bases; junction bases not matched to a gene: 3. There are 15 residues in the CDR3. The DNA for the CDR3 is TGTGCCAGCAGGACAGGGGAAACTGGGGCCAACGTCCTGACTTTC. It yields the protein CASRTGETGANVLTF.

The rearrangement links TRBV27 to TRBJ2-7, with D possibly TRBD1 on 6 matching bases. The length of the CDR3 is 14 residues. Germline loops: CDR1 MNHEY, CDR2 SMNVEV (reference sequence). Trimming pared 3 bases from V and 3 bases from J, leaving 12 bases between. The CDR3, as DNA: TGTGCCAGCAGTTTGAAGGGGGTGGGCTACGAGCAGTACTTC. This codes for CASSLKGVGYEQYF.

This clone was observed a handful of times. The rearrangement links TRBV7-2 to TRBJ2-5; 7 bases line up with TRBD1. CDR1 SGHTA and CDR2 FQGNSA come from the germline V gene. The CDR3 contains 16 residues. V was clipped by 1 base and J by 0 bases; unmatched bases: 5. CDR3 protein: CASSLVGTAHQETQYF. CDR3 nucleotide sequence: TGTGCCAGCAGCTTAGTGGGGACAGCCCACCAAGAGACCCAGTACTTC.

V usage is TRBV5-1 and J usage is TRBJ2-5; 7 bases fit TRBD1. The CDR3 sequence is 16 residues long. The J segment lost 0 bases and the V segment lost 0 bases, leaving 5 bases of the junction unmatched. From germline, CDR1 is SGHRS and CDR2 YFSETQ. The CDR3 DNA reads TGCGCCAGCAGCTTGGTTGGGACAGAGAACCAAGAGACCCAGTACTTC. It yields the protein CASSLVGTENQETQYF.

CDR3: CASSMDSSYTEAFF. Here the CDR3 DNA reads TGTGCCAGTAGTATGGACAGTTCGTACACTGAAGCTTTCTTT. The V and J genes are TRBV19 and TRBJ1-1; the D gene is possibly TRBD1 (6 bases). Trimming took 3 bases from V and 3 from J, leaving 11 bases between them. The germline CDR1 and CDR2 sequences are LNHDA and SQIVND (reference sequence). The CDR3 totals 14 residues.

This chain uses TRBV9 with TRBJ2-7; TRBD1 matches at 9 bases. Trimming removed 0 bases from V and 3 bases from J; junction bases left unmatched: 1. The CDR3 sequence is 14 residues long. Germline lookup yields CDR1 SGDLS and CDR2 YYNGEE. CDR3 region: CASSVGQGGYEQYF. DNA of the CDR3: TGTGCCAGCAGCGTAGGACAGGGGGGCTACGAGCAGTACTTC.

The chain combines TRBV24-1 with TRBJ2-2, with TRBD2 matching 9 bases. The V gene end was trimmed by 10 bases and the J gene end by 1 base; junction bases not matched to a gene: 3. The CDR3 totals 14 residues. The germline gives CDR1 KGHDR, CDR2 SFDVKD. The CDR3 here is CATTAGGNTGELFF. The CDR3 DNA is TGTGCCACGACAGCGGGGGGGAACACCGGGGAGCTGTTTTTT.

The V gene is TRBV4-3, the J gene TRBJ2-1; unclear D gene. The CDR3 length is 14 residues. Trimming took 1 base from V and 11 from J, leaving 15 bases between them. The germline gives CDR1 LGHNA, CDR2 YSLEER. CDR3 region: CASSQGFGHPKQFF. DNA of the CDR3: TGCGCCAGCAGCCAAGGTTTTGGCCATCCCAAGCAGTTCTTC.

The rearrangement uses TRBV12-3 or TRBV12-4 and TRBJ1-4; D possibly corresponds to TRBD1 (6 bases). The CDR3 runs to 13 residues. V lost 8 bases and J lost 3, with 10 bases in between. The CDR3 protein is CASRGAANEKLFF. The CDR3 DNA reads TGTGCCAGCCGGGGGGCTGCTAATGAAAAACTGTTTTTT.

The V and J genes are TRBV19 and TRBJ1-2; TRBD1 agrees at 9 bases. Germline values: CDR1 LNHDA, CDR2 SQIVND (reference sequence). The CDR3 totals 14 residues. V lost 6 bases to trimming and J lost 5 bases; unmatched junction nucleotides: 7. The CDR3 sequence is CASRRTGEEYGYTF. DNA for the CDR3: TGTGCCAGTAGGCGGACAGGGGAGGAGTATGGCTACACCTTC.

The CDR3 is CASGGTVNQPQHF. The CDR3 DNA reads as TGCGCCAGCGGAGGGACCGTCAATCAGCCCCAGCATTTT. The chain joins TRBV10-2 to TRBJ1-5; D is possibly TRBD1 (5 bases). Germline V gives CDR1 WSHSY, CDR2 SAAADI. V gave up 8 bases and J gave up 3 bases, with 11 bases separating them. The CDR3 loop spans 13 amino acids.